These 8 T cell receptor beta chains share one sample of origin, sequenced in a study of T cell responses to AZD1222 COVID-19 vaccine. TCRdb's table, derived via immunoSEQ multiplex PCR, lists solely in-frame clones and lacks some. The top ten clones hold around 15% of a sample with 45,000 to 65,000 clones, roughly 88% of them seen once. The sequences come from peripheral blood, collected on day 0 of AZD1222 vaccination. The receptors here all came from an adult in good health.

This clone was seen once. This sequence joins TRBV1 and TRBJ2-5; the DNA was not used to check the table's D call, TRBD2. TRBV1 is designated a pseudogene. The CDR3 totals 20 residues. CDR3 DNA sequence: TGCACCAGCAGCCATGTTGTATTCTTCGGGACTAGCGGGGGAAAAGAGACCCAGTACTTC. Translating gives CTSSHVVFFGTSGGKETQYF.

This clone was recorded once. J is TRBJ2-3 and V is TRBV4-3, with 8 positions matching TRBD1. V shed 4 bases and J 3 bases; nucleotides not matched to a gene: 9. This CDR3 spans 16 amino acids. CDR1 is LGHNA and CDR2 is YSLEER in the germline V gene. DNA for the CDR3: TGCGCCAGCAGCCTCAAGTTCCAGGGGGCGACAGATACGCAGTATTTT. Its translation is CASSLKFQGATDTQYF.

The chain joins TRBV7-9 to TRBJ2-3; 12 bases align to TRBD2. Trimming cost V 5 bases and J 0 bases; bases outside gene matches: 9. The CDR3 covers 18 residues. Germline loops: CDR1 SEHNR, CDR2 FQNEAQ (reference sequence). This CDR3 is CASSEPGLAGSSTDTQYF. The CDR3 DNA is TGTGCCAGCAGCGAACCGGGACTAGCGGGCTCTAGCACAGATACGCAGTATTTT.

V gene TRBV27 combines with J gene TRBJ2-2; 9 positions agree with TRBD2. Trimming at V came to 6 bases and at J to 7 bases, leaving 9 bases not matched to a gene. Germline values: CDR1 MNHEY, CDR2 SMNVEV (reference sequence). This CDR3 contains 15 residues. CDR3 amino acids: CASRTVAGAIGELFF. CDR3 sequence (DNA): TGTGCCAGCAGGACTGTAGCGGGAGCTATCGGGGAGCTGTTTTTT.

A single count supports this clone. The chain recombines TRBV5-1 with TRBJ1-4; TRBD1 agrees at 9 bases. Per the germline V gene, CDR1 is SGHRS and CDR2 is YFSETQ. The CDR3 length is 18 residues. Trimming at V came to 3 bases and at J to 5 bases, leaving 14 bases not matched to a gene. The CDR3 DNA reads as TGCGCCAGCAGCTATACTCCGGGACAGGGACTGGAGAATGAAAAACTGTTTTTT. Translated, it gives CASSYTPGQGLENEKLFF.

The chain couples TRBV6-5 to TRBJ1-6; the D gene is possibly TRBD1 (5 bases). The CDR3 runs to 14 residues. The germline V gene encodes CDR1 MNHEY and CDR2 SVGAGI. Trimming cost V 2 bases and J 9 bases, with 11 bases left between them. The CDR3 DNA is TGTGCCAGCAGTTACGGGGGTCAGGGTTCACCCCTCCACTTT. Protein sequence: CASSYGGQGSPLHF.

The genes are TRBV6-6 and TRBJ2-1; 8 bases map to TRBD2. With 5 bases clipped from V and 0 bases from J, the junction kept 9 bases outside the gene matches. Germline CDR1 and CDR2: MNHNY and SVGAGI (reference sequence). This CDR3 has 17 residues. For the CDR3, the DNA is TGTGCCAGCAGTCCGGAGACTAGCGATAGCTCCTACAATGAGCAGTTCTTC. It codes for CASSPETSDSSYNEQFF.

The V and J genes are TRBV4-3 and TRBJ2-7; 9 bases are a match to TRBD2. J lost 7 bases, V lost 0 bases, and 4 bases had no gene match. The CDR3 has 14 residues. In germline, CDR1 is LGHNA, CDR2 YSLEER. The CDR3 is CASSQDRLAGEQYF. The DNA of the CDR3 is TGCGCCAGCAGCCAAGATCGTCTAGCGGGGGAGCAGTACTTC.